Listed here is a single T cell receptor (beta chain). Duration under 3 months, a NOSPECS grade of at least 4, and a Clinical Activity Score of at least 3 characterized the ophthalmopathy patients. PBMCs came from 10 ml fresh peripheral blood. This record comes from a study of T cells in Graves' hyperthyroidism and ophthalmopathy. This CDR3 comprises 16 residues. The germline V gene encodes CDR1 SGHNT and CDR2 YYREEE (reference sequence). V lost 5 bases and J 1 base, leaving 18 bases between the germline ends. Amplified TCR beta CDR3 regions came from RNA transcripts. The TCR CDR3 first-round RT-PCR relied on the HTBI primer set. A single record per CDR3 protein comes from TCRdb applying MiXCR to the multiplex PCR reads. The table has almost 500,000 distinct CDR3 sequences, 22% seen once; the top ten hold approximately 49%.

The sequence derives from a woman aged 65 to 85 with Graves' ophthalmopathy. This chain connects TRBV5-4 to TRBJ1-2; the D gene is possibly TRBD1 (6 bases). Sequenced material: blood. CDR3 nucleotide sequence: TGTGCCAGCAGTTCCGACAGGCCGCACTTTAACTATGGCTACACCTTC. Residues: CASSSDRPHFNYGYTF. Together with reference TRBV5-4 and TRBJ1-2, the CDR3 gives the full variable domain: ETGVTQSPTHLIKTRGQQVTLRCSSQSGHNTVSWYQQALGQGPQFIFQYYREEENGRGNFPPRFSGLQFPNYSSELNVNALELDDSALYLCASSSDRPHFNYGYTFGSGTRLTVV.